This T cell receptor beta chain was captured by sequencing in a study of shared clonotypes between healthy human individuals. This table comes from immunoSEQ multiplex PCR, and its TCRdb copy is limited to in-frame clones, with some not included. The table shows over a million clones, with roughly 97% occurring only once. Trimming removed 0 bases at V and 4 bases at J, with 5 bases between. This CDR3 has 12 amino acids. CDR1 and CDR2 (germline): SGHRS, YFSETQ. A note on this clone: Antigen specificity is unknown. This sample also contains other DNA sequences that code for the same CDR3.

The study, taken as a whole, reports: It was observed that 4% to 6% of naive CD4 clonotypes were shared across a handful of donors. Tissue TCR repertoires likely differ from these blood-only repertoires.

This sequence originates from a man aged 25 to 40 in good health. The chain joins TRBV5-1 to TRBJ2-7; no firm D call. Sequenced: naive CD4+ T cells sorted from blood. Subset described: CD45RA+ positively selected. Here the CDR3 reads CASSLGDYEQYF. DNA for the CDR3: TGCGCCAGCAGCTTGGGGGATTACGAGCAGTACTTC.